The 12 T cell receptor beta chains given below trace back to one sample, sequenced in a study of shared clonotypes between healthy human individuals. TCRdb keeps only in-frame clones here, not all; method: immunoSEQ multiplex PCR. The sample yields around 2.1 million clones, approximately 96% seen once. The sample was naive CD4+ T cells sorted from blood. Noted subset: CD45RA+ positively selected. Every receptor here comes from a young man in good health.

This clone showed up just once. The rearrangement joins TRBV5-6 to TRBJ1-2, with 10 nucleotides matching TRBD1. The CDR3 has 14 amino acids. Trimming at V came to 4 bases and at J to 5 bases, leaving 5 bases not matched to a gene. CDR1 is SGHDT, CDR2 YYEEEE, per germline. The CDR3 loop is CASSGGQGRYGYTF. The CDR3 DNA is TGTGCCAGCAGCGGGGGACAGGGGAGATATGGCTACACCTTC.

The chain uses TRBV28 and TRBJ1-4; 10 bases fit TRBD1. The germline CDR1 and CDR2 sequences are MDHEN and SYDVKM. The V segment lost 6 bases and the J segment 3 bases; nucleotides outside the gene matches: 1. This CDR3 contains 14 residues. CDR3 loop: CASRGTGANEKLFF. The CDR3 nucleotides read TGTGCCAGCAGAGGGACAGGGGCTAATGAAAAACTGTTTTTT.

The chain carries TRBV10-3 and TRBJ1-3; 7 positions agree with TRBD1. The CDR3 contains 16 residues. Germline V gene sequence: CDR1 ENHRY, CDR2 SYGVKD. The junction had 8 bases not matched to a gene; V was cut back by 6 bases and J by 0 bases. The CDR3 DNA follows: TGTGCCATCAGGAGACAGGGTCAATCCTCTGGAAACACCATATATTTT. This gives the protein CAIRRQGQSSGNTIYF.

The V and J genes are TRBV5-4 and TRBJ2-5; 9 bases are a match to TRBD2. Germline trimming cut 1 base from V and 3 bases from J; bases unmatched to any gene: 4. CDR3 size: 15 residues. Per germline, CDR1 SGHNT and CDR2 YYREEE (reference sequence). The CDR3 bases are TGTGCCAGCAGCTTGTTGACTAGCGGCAAAGAGACCCAGTACTTC. This encodes CASSLLTSGKETQYF.

This chain connects TRBV10-1 to TRBJ1-1, with 7 bases that match TRBD1. CDR1 and CDR2 from the germline V gene are WNHNN and SYGVQD (reference sequence). Germline trimming cut 6 bases from V and 1 base from J; bases unmatched to any gene: 8. The CDR3 has 15 amino acids. The CDR3, as DNA: TGCGCCAGCAGAACAGGGACAGATAAGAACACTGAAGCTTTCTTT. Translation: CASRTGTDKNTEAFF.

The chain has TRBV5-4 and TRBJ2-5; 7 bases align to TRBD2. After removal of 0 bases from V and 2 bases from J, the junction contained 4 bases not matched to a gene. CDR1 SGHNT and CDR2 YYREEE come from the germline V gene (reference sequence). The CDR3 has 15 residues. The CDR3 region has the DNA TGTGCCAGCAGCTTGGCCGCGGGACTACAAGAGACCCAGTACTTC. Translating it yields CASSLAAGLQETQYF.

The table lists this clone with a few counts. The V gene is TRBV2, the J gene TRBJ1-3; no firm D call. The CDR3 loop spans 12 amino acids. Trimming cost V 7 bases and J 0 bases, with 4 bases left between them. CDR1 is SNHLY, CDR2 FYNNEI, per germline. The CDR3 protein is CASTTSGNTIYF. The CDR3 DNA sequence: TGTGCCAGCACCACCTCTGGAAACACCATATATTTT.

V usage is TRBV7-8 and J usage is TRBJ2-7; 16 nucleotides align to TRBD2. With 0 bases clipped from V and 0 bases from J, the junction kept 5 bases outside the gene matches. CDR3 size: 19 residues. The germline V gene has CDR1 SGHVS and CDR2 FQNEAQ. The CDR3 loop is CASSLAPGLAGGISYEQYF. CDR3 DNA sequence: TGTGCCAGCAGCTTAGCCCCGGGACTAGCGGGAGGGATCTCCTACGAGCAGTACTTC.

The rearrangement uses TRBV28 and TRBJ2-7, with D unclear. Germline CDR1 and CDR2: MDHEN and SYDVKM. V lost 3 bases and J 3 bases, leaving 9 bases between the germline ends. This CDR3 region has 13 residues. CDR3 nucleotides: TGTGCCAGCAGTTTGGTGCAAAACTACGAGCAGTACTTC. This sequence encodes CASSLVQNYEQYF.

As for this clone: An end of the junction differs from the germline gene, which may be a read error. The chain employs TRBV7-7 and TRBJ2-3; unclear D gene. This CDR3 has 15 residues. The germline V gene encodes CDR1 SSHAT and CDR2 FNYEAQ (reference sequence). The CDR3 DNA is TGTGCTAGCAGCTTATCCGTCAGTCACACAGATACGCAGTATTTT. Its translation is CASSLSVSHTDTQYF.

The CDR3 here is CAWINEDRSSYEQYF. CDR3 coding DNA: TGTGCCTGGATTAACGAGGACAGGAGTTCCTACGAGCAGTACTTC. V usage is TRBV30 and J usage is TRBJ2-7; 7 bases fit TRBD1. Germline assignment: CDR1 GTSNPN and CDR2 SVGIG (reference sequence). V gave up 4 bases and J gave up 1 base; unmatched junction bases: 10. The CDR3 runs 15 residues.

This clone occurred once. The chain is built from TRBV7-2 and TRBJ1-5, with a weak D call TRBD1 (6 bases). The CDR3 extends over 15 amino acids. In germline, CDR1 is SGHTA, CDR2 FQGNSA. V was trimmed by 1 base and J by 7 bases, leaving 14 bases between them. CDR3 DNA sequence: TGTGCCAGCAGCTTAGTAACGGGGGCCGGGCAGCCCCAGCATTTT. Amino acids: CASSLVTGAGQPQHF. The full variable domain, rest sourced from reference TRBV7-2 and TRBJ1-5, is GAGVSQSPSNKVTEKGKDVELRCDPISGHTALYWYRQSLGQGLEFLIYFQGNSAPDKSGLPSDRFSAERTGGSVSTLTIQRTQQEDSAVYLCASSLVTGAGQPQHFGDGTRLSIL.